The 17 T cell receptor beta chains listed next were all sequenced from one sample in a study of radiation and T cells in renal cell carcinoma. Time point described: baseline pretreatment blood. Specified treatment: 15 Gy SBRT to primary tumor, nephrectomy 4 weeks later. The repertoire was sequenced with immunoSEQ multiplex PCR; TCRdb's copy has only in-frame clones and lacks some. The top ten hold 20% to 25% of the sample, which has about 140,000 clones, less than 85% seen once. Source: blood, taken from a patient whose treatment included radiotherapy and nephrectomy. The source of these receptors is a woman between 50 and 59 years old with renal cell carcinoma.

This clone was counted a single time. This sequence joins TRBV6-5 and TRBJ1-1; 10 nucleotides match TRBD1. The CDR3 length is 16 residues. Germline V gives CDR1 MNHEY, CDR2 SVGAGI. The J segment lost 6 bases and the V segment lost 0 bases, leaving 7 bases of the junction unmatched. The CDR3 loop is CASSYSSTGGGSEAFF. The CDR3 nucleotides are TGTGCCAGCAGTTACTCCTCGACAGGGGGCGGGTCTGAAGCTTTCTTT.

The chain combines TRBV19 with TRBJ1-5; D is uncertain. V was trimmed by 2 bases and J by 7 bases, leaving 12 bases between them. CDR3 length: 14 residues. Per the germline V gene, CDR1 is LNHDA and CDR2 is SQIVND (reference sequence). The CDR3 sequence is CASSITPGRQPQHF. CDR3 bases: TGTGCCAGTAGTATAACCCCCGGGAGGCAGCCCCAGCATTTT. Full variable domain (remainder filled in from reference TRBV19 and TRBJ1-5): DGGITQSPKYLFRKEGQNVTLSCEQNLNHDAMYWYRQDPGQGLRLIYYSQIVNDFQKGDIAEGYSVSREKKESFPLTVTSAQKNPTAFYLCASSITPGRQPQHFGDGTRLSIL.

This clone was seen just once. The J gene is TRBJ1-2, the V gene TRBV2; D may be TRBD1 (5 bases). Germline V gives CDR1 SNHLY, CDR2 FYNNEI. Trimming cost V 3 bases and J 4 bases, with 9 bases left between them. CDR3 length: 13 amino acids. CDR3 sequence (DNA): TGTGCCAGCAGTGACAGACAGCTCTATGGCTACACCTTC. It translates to CASSDRQLYGYTF.

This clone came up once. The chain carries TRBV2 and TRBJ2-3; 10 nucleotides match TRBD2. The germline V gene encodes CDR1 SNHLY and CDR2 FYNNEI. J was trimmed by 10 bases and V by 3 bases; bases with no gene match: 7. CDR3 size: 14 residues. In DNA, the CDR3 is TGTGCCAGCAGTGATCTGACTAGCGGGTCTCCGCAGTATTTT. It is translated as CASSDLTSGSPQYF.

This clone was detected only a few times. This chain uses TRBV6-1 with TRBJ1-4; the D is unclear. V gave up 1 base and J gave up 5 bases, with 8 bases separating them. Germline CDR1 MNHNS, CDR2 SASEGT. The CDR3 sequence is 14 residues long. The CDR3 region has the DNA TGTGCCAGCAGTGAAGGCAGCCTCAATGAAAAACTGTTTTTT. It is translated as CASSEGSLNEKLFF.

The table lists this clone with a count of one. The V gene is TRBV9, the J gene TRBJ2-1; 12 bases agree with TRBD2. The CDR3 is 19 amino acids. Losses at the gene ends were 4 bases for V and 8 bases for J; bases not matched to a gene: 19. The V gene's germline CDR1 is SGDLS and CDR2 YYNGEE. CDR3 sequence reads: CASSPTSGLAGSGSDEQFF. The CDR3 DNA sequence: TGTGCCAGCAGCCCAACCTCGGGACTAGCGGGTTCAGGATCCGATGAGCAGTTCTTC.

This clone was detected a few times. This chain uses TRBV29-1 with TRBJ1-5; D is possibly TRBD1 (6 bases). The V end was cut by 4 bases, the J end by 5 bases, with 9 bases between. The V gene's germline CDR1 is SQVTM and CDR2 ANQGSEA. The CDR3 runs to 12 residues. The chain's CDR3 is CSVAGADQPQHF. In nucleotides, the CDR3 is TGCAGCGTTGCAGGGGCAGATCAGCCCCAGCATTTT. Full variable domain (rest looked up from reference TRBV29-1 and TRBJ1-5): SAVISQKPSRDICQRGTSLTIQCQVDSQVTMMFWYRQQPGQSLTLIATANQGSEATYESGFVIDKFPISRPNLTFSTLTVSNMSPEDSSIYLCSVAGADQPQHFGDGTRLSIL.

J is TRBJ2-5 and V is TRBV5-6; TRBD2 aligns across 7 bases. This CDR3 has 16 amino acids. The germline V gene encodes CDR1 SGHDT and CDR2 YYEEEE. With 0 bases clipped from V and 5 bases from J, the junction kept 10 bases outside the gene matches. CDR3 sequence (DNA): TGTGCCAGCAGCTTGGATGGGACTACCGGGTGGGAGACCCAGTACTTC. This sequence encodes CASSLDGTTGWETQYF.

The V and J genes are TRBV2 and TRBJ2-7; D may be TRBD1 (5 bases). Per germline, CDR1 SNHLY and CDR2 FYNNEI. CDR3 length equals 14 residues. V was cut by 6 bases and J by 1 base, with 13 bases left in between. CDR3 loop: CASRGTTGSYEQYF. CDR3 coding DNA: TGTGCCAGCAGGGGAACTACAGGTTCCTACGAGCAGTACTTC.

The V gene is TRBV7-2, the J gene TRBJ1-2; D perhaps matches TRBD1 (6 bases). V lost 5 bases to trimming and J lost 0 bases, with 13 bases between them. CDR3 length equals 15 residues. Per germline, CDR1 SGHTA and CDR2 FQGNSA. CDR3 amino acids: CASSATTGSNYGYTF. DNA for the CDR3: TGTGCCAGCAGCGCAACGACAGGTTCTAACTATGGCTACACCTTC. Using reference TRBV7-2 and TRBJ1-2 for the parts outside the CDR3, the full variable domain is GAGVSQSPSNKVTEKGKDVELRCDPISGHTALYWYRQSLGQGLEFLIYFQGNSAPDKSGLPSDRFSAERTGGSVSTLTIQRTQQEDSAVYLCASSATTGSNYGYTFGSGTRLTVV.

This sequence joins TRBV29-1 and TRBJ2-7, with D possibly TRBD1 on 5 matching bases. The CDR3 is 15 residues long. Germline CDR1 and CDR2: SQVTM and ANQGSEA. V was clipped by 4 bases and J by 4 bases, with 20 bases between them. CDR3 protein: CSVVFPAGLGYEQYF. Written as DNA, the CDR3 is TGCAGCGTTGTCTTCCCAGCAGGGTTGGGATACGAGCAGTACTTC.

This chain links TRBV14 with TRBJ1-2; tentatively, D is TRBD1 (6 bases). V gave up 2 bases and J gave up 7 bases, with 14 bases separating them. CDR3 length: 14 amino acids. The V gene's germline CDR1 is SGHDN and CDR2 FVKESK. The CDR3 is CASSQNRVSGGYTF. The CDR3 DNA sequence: TGTGCCAGCAGCCAAAACAGGGTGTCAGGTGGCTACACCTTC.

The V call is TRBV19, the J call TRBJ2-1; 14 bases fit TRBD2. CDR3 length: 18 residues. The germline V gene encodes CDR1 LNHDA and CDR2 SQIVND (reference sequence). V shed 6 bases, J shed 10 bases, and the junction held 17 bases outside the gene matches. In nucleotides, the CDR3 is TGTGCCAGTAGCCTCAGGGGAGGGGGACTAGCGGGAGCTTGGGAGCAGTTCTTC. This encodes CASSLRGGGLAGAWEQFF.

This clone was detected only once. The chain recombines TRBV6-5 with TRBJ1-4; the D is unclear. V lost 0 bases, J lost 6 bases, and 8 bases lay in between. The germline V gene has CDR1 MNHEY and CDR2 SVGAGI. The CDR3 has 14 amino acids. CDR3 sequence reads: CASSYSAFDEKLFF. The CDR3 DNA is TGTGCCAGCAGTTACTCGGCTTTTGATGAAAAACTGTTTTTT.

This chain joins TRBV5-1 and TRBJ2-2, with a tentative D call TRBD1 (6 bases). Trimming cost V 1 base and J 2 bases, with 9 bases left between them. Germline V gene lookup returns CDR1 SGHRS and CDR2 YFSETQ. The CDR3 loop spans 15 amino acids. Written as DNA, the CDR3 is TGCGCCAGCAGCTTGTCGGGGACAAACACCGGGGAGCTGTTTTTT. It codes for CASSLSGTNTGELFF.

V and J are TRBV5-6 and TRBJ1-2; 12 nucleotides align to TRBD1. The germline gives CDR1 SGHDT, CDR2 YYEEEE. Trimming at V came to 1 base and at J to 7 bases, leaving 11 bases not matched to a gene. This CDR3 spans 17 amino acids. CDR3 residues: CASSLPGDRGPRFGYTF. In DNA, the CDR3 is TGTGCCAGCAGCTTGCCGGGGGACAGGGGGCCCCGGTTTGGCTACACCTTC.

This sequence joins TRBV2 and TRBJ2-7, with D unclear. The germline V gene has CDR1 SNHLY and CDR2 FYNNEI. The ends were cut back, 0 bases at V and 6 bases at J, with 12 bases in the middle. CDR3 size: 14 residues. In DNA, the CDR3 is TGTGCCAGCAGTGAAGCGCTTCAAGAAGGCGAGCAGTACTTC. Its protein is CASSEALQEGEQYF.